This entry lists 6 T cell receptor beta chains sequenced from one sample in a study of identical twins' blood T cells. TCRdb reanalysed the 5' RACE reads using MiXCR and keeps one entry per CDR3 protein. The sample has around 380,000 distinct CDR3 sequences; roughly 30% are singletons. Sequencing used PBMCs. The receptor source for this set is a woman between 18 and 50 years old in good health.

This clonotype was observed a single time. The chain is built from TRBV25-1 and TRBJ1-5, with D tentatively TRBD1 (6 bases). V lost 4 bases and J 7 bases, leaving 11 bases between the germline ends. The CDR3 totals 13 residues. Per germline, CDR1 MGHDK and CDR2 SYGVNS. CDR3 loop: CASSGGGGQPQHF. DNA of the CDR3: TGTGCCAGCAGTGGGGGGGGCGGGCAGCCCCAGCATTTT.

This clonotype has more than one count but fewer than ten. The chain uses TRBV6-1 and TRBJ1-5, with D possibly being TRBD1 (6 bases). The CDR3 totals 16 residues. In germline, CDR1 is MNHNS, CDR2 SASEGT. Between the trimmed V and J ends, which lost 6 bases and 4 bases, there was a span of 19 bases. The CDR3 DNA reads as TGTGCCAGCAGGGATCGGGACAATCGGGGAAATCAGCCCCAGCATTTT. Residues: CASRDRDNRGNQPQHF.

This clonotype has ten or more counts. CDR3 protein: CASSVAGYSNQPQHF. CDR3 nucleotides: TGTGCCAGCAGCGTCGCAGGGTATAGCAATCAGCCCCAGCATTTT. The chain is built from TRBV9 and TRBJ1-5; D may be TRBD1 (5 bases). CDR1 SGDLS and CDR2 YYNGEE come from the germline V gene. This CDR3 is 15 amino acids long. Trimming shortened V by 2 bases and J by 0 bases, and 9 bases separated the two germline ends. Supplemented by reference TRBV9 and TRBJ1-5, the full variable domain reads DSGVTQTPKHLITATGQRVTLRCSPRSGDLSVYWYQQSLDQGLQFLIQYYNGEERAKGNILERFSAQQFPDLHSELNLSSLELGDSALYFCASSVAGYSNQPQHFGDGTRLSIL.

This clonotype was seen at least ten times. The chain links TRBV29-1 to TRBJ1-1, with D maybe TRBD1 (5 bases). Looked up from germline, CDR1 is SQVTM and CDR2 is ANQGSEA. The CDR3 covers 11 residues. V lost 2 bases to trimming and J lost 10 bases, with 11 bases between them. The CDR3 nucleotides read TGCAGCGTTGAAACAGGATTCCGAGCTTTCTTT. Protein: CSVETGFRAFF.

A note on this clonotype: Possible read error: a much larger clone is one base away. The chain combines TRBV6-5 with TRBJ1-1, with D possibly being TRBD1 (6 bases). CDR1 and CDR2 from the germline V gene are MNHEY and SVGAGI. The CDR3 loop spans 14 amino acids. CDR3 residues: CAGSRTTGILEAFF. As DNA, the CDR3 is TGTGCCGGCAGCAGAACCACAGGGATCCTCGAGGCTTTCTTT.

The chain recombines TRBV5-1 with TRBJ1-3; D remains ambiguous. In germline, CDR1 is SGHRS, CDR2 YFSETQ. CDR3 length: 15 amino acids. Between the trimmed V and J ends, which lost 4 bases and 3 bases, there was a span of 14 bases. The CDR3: CASSPASGFGNTIYF. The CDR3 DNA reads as TGCGCCAGCAGCCCGGCCTCCGGTTTTGGAAACACCATATATTTT.